This TCR beta chain was recorded in a study of CD8+ T cells in alopecia areata. The V gene's germline CDR1 is NNHDY and CDR2 SYVADS. This CDR3 has 15 residues. On this clone itself: Genes and germline are mouse. The CDR3 extends 4 residues past the end of the read, so its final part is completed from the germline J gene.

Sequencing used cDNA as its template, made by extracting RNA and reverse transcribing it. Profiling relied on immunoSEQ multiplex PCR, and the TCRdb table lists in-frame clones only, not all of them. The sample presents 270,000 or so clones, none singletons. Cells that came from pooled cutaneous lymph nodes were sorted using CD4, CD8alpha, NKG2D, NKG2ACE and other markers. This clonotype was sampled from a C3H/HeJ mouse with alopecia areata. The mouse line has the MHC haplotype H2-k. The sequenced sample was CD4+ T cells sorted from a lymph node. The V call is TRBV13-3, the J call TRBJ2-4; 8 bases line up with TRBD2. CDR3 loop: CASSEPRLGKNTLYF. CDR3 bases read: TGTGCCAGCAGTGAGCCCCGACTGGGGAAAAAC.